The 32 T cell receptor beta chains in this list originate from one sample, sequenced in a study of T-cell reconstitution after alpha-beta-depleted transplantation in children. Preparation of the TCRbeta library used unique molecular identifiers. Via MiXCR, TCRdb re-called the PCR reads, giving one row per CDR3 protein. The sample lists about 980,000 distinct CDR3 sequences, under 30% occurring once. Sequencing was performed on PBMCs, mostly from graft donor cells, taken 360 days after TCRalphabeta/CD19-depleted stem cell transplant. The source is a boy younger than two who had a stem cell transplant for SCID, so the T cells may come from the graft donor.

This rearrangement joins TRBV5-1 to TRBJ2-1, with 8 bases lining up with TRBD2. Per the germline V gene, CDR1 is SGHRS and CDR2 is YFSETQ. The CDR3 has 15 amino acids. The V and J ends lost 0 bases and 9 bases, in that order; junction bases with no gene match: 8. DNA for the CDR3: TGCGCCAGCAGCTTGGCGGGCGGGGGGCCACCTGAGCAGTTCTTC. Translating it yields CASSLAGGGPPEQFF.

The chain joins TRBV29-1 to TRBJ1-1; no reliable D call. The CDR3 spans 13 residues. Germline-derived CDR1 and CDR2 are SQVTM and ANQGSEA. Trimming pared 6 bases from V and 1 base from J, leaving 12 bases between. The CDR3 loop reads CSVRELRNTEAFF. The DNA of the CDR3 is TGCAGCGTCCGGGAGCTTCGGAACACTGAAGCTTTCTTT.

This clonotype has only a few counts. CDR3 amino acids: CASKAGDTYEQYF. CDR3 in DNA: TGCGCCAGCAAAGCGGGGGATACCTACGAGCAGTACTTC. The chain is built from TRBV5-1 and TRBJ2-7; TRBD2 aligns across 8 bases. The V segment lost 6 bases and the J segment 2 bases; nucleotides outside the gene matches: 4. In germline, CDR1 is SGHRS, CDR2 YFSETQ. The CDR3 covers 13 residues.

The rearrangement uses TRBV5-1 and TRBJ1-1; D is unresolved. Deletions cut 4 bases from V and 1 base from J, with 11 bases between. Germline V gene sequence: CDR1 SGHRS, CDR2 YFSETQ. CDR3 size: 14 residues. The CDR3 region is CASSRQDPNTEAFF. The CDR3 bases are TGCGCCAGCAGCCGGCAAGACCCGAACACTGAAGCTTTCTTT.

The sample holds a few counts of this clonotype. V is TRBV7-9 and J is TRBJ2-7; 10 bases map to TRBD1. The CDR3 consists of 17 residues. With V trimmed by 4 bases and J by 2 bases, 11 bases remained unmatched. CDR1 SEHNR and CDR2 FQNEAQ come from the germline V gene (reference sequence). This CDR3 is CASSSARQGASTYEQYF. For the CDR3, the DNA is TGTGCCAGCAGCTCAGCACGACAGGGGGCTTCTACCTACGAGCAGTACTTC. Based on the CDR3 plus reference TRBV7-9 and TRBJ2-7, the full variable domain is DTGVSQNPRHKITKRGQNVTFRCDPISEHNRLYWYRQTLGQGPEFLTYFQNEAQLEKSRLLSDRFSAERPKGSFSTLEIQRTEQGDSAMYLCASSSARQGASTYEQYFGPGTRLTVT.

This clonotype was recorded many times. In DNA form, the CDR3 reads TGTGCCAGCAGTTTCGGGGGGGCCATACCTGGGGAGACCCAGTACTTC. Protein sequence: CASSFGGAIPGETQYF. This sequence joins TRBV2 and TRBJ2-5; 8 positions agree with TRBD2. This CDR3 has 16 residues. Trimming cost V 5 bases and J 5 bases; bases outside gene matches: 13. CDR1 and CDR2 (germline): SNHLY, FYNNEI.

The table lists this clonotype with many counts. The J gene is TRBJ2-4, the V gene TRBV28; no reliable D call. The CDR3 has 17 residues. Germline V gene sequence: CDR1 MDHEN, CDR2 SYDVKM. Trimming shortened V by 1 base and J by 0 bases, and 13 bases separated the two germline ends. CDR3 bases: TGTGCCAGCAGTTTATATTCTCAGGCGCTAGCCAAAAACATTCAGTACTTC. This gives the protein CASSLYSQALAKNIQYF.

The rearrangement links TRBV9 to TRBJ2-1, with 12 bases that match TRBD2. CDR1 is SGDLS and CDR2 is YYNGEE in the germline V gene. V lost 0 bases to trimming and J lost 12 bases; unmatched junction nucleotides: 4. The CDR3 runs 14 residues. The CDR3 is CASSVGLAGGRQFF. The CDR3 DNA reads as TGTGCCAGCAGCGTAGGGCTAGCGGGGGGGCGGCAGTTCTTC.

This clonotype turned up a few times. This rearrangement joins TRBV7-2 to TRBJ2-7, with a possible D match to TRBD2 (5 bases). Germline-derived CDR1 and CDR2 are SGHTA and FQGNSA. The CDR3 sequence is 14 residues long. Trimming took off 1 base at V and 5 bases at J, with 12 bases between the two ends. As DNA, the CDR3 is TGTGCCAGCAGCTTAGGGCGAGGGTCCCACGAGCAGTACTTC. Translated, it gives CASSLGRGSHEQYF.

The chain links TRBV7-6 to TRBJ1-1; D gene ambiguous. V was clipped by 5 bases and J by 0 bases, with 10 bases between them. The CDR3 runs to 14 residues. Per germline, CDR1 SGHVS and CDR2 FNYEAQ. CDR3 sequence reads: CASSTAPMNTEAFF. The CDR3, as DNA: TGTGCCAGCAGCACGGCCCCAATGAACACTGAAGCTTTCTTT. Drawing the rest from reference TRBV7-6 and TRBJ1-1, the complete variable domain is GAGVSQSPRYKVTKRGQDVALRCDPISGHVSLYWYRQALGQGPEFLTYFNYEAQQDKSGLPNDRFSAERPEGSISTLTIQRTEQRDSAMYRCASSTAPMNTEAFFGQGTRLTVV.

J is TRBJ1-5 and V is TRBV12-3 or TRBV12-4, with a weak D call TRBD1 (5 bases). Trimming took off 5 bases at V and 7 bases at J, with 18 bases between the two ends. There are 15 residues in the CDR3. The CDR3 protein is CASSPRRDPGQPQHF. In nucleotides, the CDR3 is TGTGCCAGCAGTCCCCGCAGGGACCCCGGCCAGCCCCAGCATTTT.

The chain carries TRBV2 and TRBJ2-1, with 13 bases fitting TRBD2. CDR1 is SNHLY and CDR2 is FYNNEI in the germline V gene. V lost 7 bases to trimming and J lost 5 bases; unmatched junction nucleotides: 8. The CDR3 is made up of 16 amino acids. CDR3 sequence: CASTELAGGQNNEQFF. The CDR3, as DNA: TGTGCCAGCACCGAACTAGCGGGGGGGCAGAACAATGAGCAGTTCTTC.

The CDR3 region is CASSVAQGPHEQYF. CDR3 DNA sequence: TGTGCCAGCAGCGTGGCTCAGGGTCCCCACGAGCAGTACTTC. This sequence joins TRBV9 and TRBJ2-7; tentative D call: TRBD1 (5 bases). Germline CDR1 reads SGDLS; CDR2 reads YYNGEE. V lost 2 bases and J lost 5, with 14 bases in between. The CDR3 is 14 amino acids.

The sample holds a few counts of this clonotype. The DNA of the CDR3 is TGCGCCAGCAGCGTTCCCGGGACAGGGGGTCTTTCCTACAATGAGCAGTTCTTC. Amino acid sequence: CASSVPGTGGLSYNEQFF. The chain is built from TRBV5-1 and TRBJ2-1; 11 nucleotides match TRBD1. Germline CDR1 reads SGHRS; CDR2 reads YFSETQ. This CDR3 spans 18 amino acids. J lost 1 base, V lost 4 bases, and 10 bases had no gene match.

The chain is built from TRBV2 and TRBJ2-5; TRBD2 matches at 14 bases. CDR3 length equals 17 residues. The germline CDR1 and CDR2 sequences are SNHLY and FYNNEI. Trimming took 4 bases from V and 5 from J; bases not matched to a gene: 9. The CDR3 coding sequence is TGTGCCAGCAGTGGGACTCGACTAGCGGGGGGGCGGGAGACCCAGTACTTC. Amino acid sequence: CASSGTRLAGGRETQYF.

This clonotype came up a few times. CDR3 in DNA: TGTGCCAGCAGTGATCTGGGAGGCAGGGGCGATGAGCAGTTCTTC. Translation gives CASSDLGGRGDEQFF. The V and J genes are TRBV2 and TRBJ2-1; TRBD1 or TRBD2 may be the D gene (6 bases each). V was cut by 3 bases and J by 8 bases, with 17 bases left in between. Germline V lookup: CDR1 SNHLY, CDR2 FYNNEI. The CDR3 is made up of 15 amino acids.

A few counts support this clonotype. The chain links TRBV20-1 to TRBJ2-7; 7 bases fit TRBD1. The CDR3 contains 14 residues. The V gene's germline CDR1 is DFQATT and CDR2 SNEGSKA (reference sequence). Unmatched junction bases numbered 6, after V lost 0 bases and J lost 4 bases. CDR3 bases: TGCAGTGCTAGAGATAAGGGACAGAAATACGAGCAGTACTTC. Its protein product is CSARDKGQKYEQYF.

The chain uses TRBV5-5 and TRBJ2-7; no firm D call. V gave up 1 base and J gave up 6 bases, with 11 bases separating them. The germline gives CDR1 SGHKS, CDR2 YYEKEE (reference sequence). This CDR3 region has 13 residues. CDR3 in amino acids: CASSLKGPGEQYF. The CDR3 DNA reads TGTGCCAGCAGCTTGAAGGGTCCGGGCGAGCAGTACTTC.

CDR3 coding DNA: TGCAGTGCTAGAGCGGGGACTAGCACAGATACGCAGTATTTT. It encodes CSARAGTSTDTQYF. V is TRBV20-1 and J is TRBJ2-3; D might be TRBD2 (6 bases). CDR1 is DFQATT, CDR2 SNEGSKA, per germline (reference sequence). Trimming stripped 1 base from V and 0 bases from J, with 8 bases between. The CDR3 has 14 residues.

This clonotype was counted only a few times. The DNA is left out, because the CDR3 cannot be placed on it with certainty; the CDR3 is given as TCRdb lists it. The CDR3 region is CASSVRGRPNTDTQYF. The chain couples TRBV2 to TRBJ2-3; TRBD1 reflects the table's D call only, with no check against the DNA. CDR1 and CDR2 (germline): SNHLY, FYNNEI. The CDR3 extends over 16 residues, inclusive of both ends.

The chain joins TRBV12-3 or TRBV12-4 to TRBJ2-2, with TRBD1 as a possible D gene (5 bases). This CDR3 comprises 16 residues. V lost 2 bases and J lost 2, with 12 bases in between. Here the CDR3 reads CASSLKGASNTGELFF. DNA for the CDR3: TGTGCCAGCAGTTTAAAAGGGGCCTCAAACACCGGGGAGCTGTTTTTT.

V gene TRBV6-1 combines with J gene TRBJ1-2; D may be TRBD1 (5 bases). CDR3 length equals 11 residues. The germline CDR1 and CDR2 sequences are MNHNS and SASEGT. Trimming cost V 8 bases and J 11 bases, with 15 bases left between them. In DNA, the CDR3 is TGTGCCAGCCGAACTAGGACATCTTACACCTTC. Protein product: CASRTRTSYTF.

The rearrangement links TRBV7-3 to TRBJ2-2; 8 positions match TRBD2. This CDR3 is 16 amino acids long. Germline trimming cut 3 bases from V and 1 base from J; bases unmatched to any gene: 4. The germline gives CDR1 SGHTA, CDR2 FQGTGA. CDR3 loop: CASSFIAGGNTGELFF. As DNA, the CDR3 is TGTGCCAGCAGCTTCATTGCGGGGGGGAACACCGGGGAGCTGTTTTTT.

This clonotype was counted between two and nine times. This rearrangement joins TRBV20-1 to TRBJ1-2, with TRBD1 identical over 9 bases. V lost 0 bases and J lost 4; bases outside the gene matches: 9. Looked up from germline, CDR1 is DFQATT and CDR2 is SNEGSKA (reference sequence). The CDR3 length is 16 residues. CDR3 protein: CSARDGRTGAIYGYTF. CDR3 in DNA: TGCAGTGCTAGAGATGGGCGGACAGGGGCGATCTATGGCTACACCTTC.

This sequence joins TRBV5-6 and TRBJ2-1, with TRBD2 identical over 7 bases. The CDR3 length is 19 residues. Germline V gives CDR1 SGHDT, CDR2 YYEEEE. The J segment lost 5 bases and the V segment lost 3 bases, leaving 20 bases of the junction unmatched. The CDR3 DNA is TGTGCCAGCAGCTGGAATCGGGGATGGGGAGGGAGAACTCACAATGAGCAGTTCTTC. This encodes CASSWNRGWGGRTHNEQFF.

The sample holds a few counts of this clonotype. The V gene is TRBV12-3 or TRBV12-4, the J gene TRBJ2-2; D gene uncertain. The V end lost 3 bases, the J end lost 4 bases, and 9 bases lay between the germline ends. CDR3 length: 14 residues. CDR3: CASSFDRPTGELFF. CDR3 nucleotide sequence: TGTGCCAGCAGTTTTGACCGACCCACCGGGGAGCTGTTTTTT.

This clonotype has just a few counts. The rearrangement uses TRBV12-3 or TRBV12-4 and TRBJ2-4; D uncertain. The V gene lost 1 base and the J gene lost 1 base, with 11 bases spanning the gap. The CDR3 spans 16 residues. CDR3 amino acids: CASSLDSVVAKNIQYF. CDR3 coding DNA: TGTGCCAGCAGTTTAGATTCAGTGGTGGCCAAAAACATTCAGTACTTC.

This clonotype was detected a few times. This chain uses TRBV12-3 or TRBV12-4 with TRBJ2-1; the match to TRBD2 covers 8 bases. With V trimmed by 6 bases and J by 6 bases, 13 bases remained unmatched. This CDR3 contains 16 residues. CDR3: CASSSSRGGLRNEQFF. CDR3 DNA sequence: TGTGCCAGCAGCTCATCCCGGGGGGGCCTACGCAATGAGCAGTTCTTC.

The rearrangement joins TRBV15 to TRBJ2-7; D is ambiguous. Looked up from germline, CDR1 is LNHNV and CDR2 is YYDKDF (reference sequence). V was shortened by 0 bases and J by 4 bases, with 7 bases between the two germline ends. This CDR3 has 13 residues. The CDR3 DNA is TGTGCCACCAGCAGAGATGCGTCGTACGAGCAGTACTTC. Translating it yields CATSRDASYEQYF.

This sequence joins TRBV6-5 and TRBJ1-1; no clear D gene. V lost 3 bases and J lost 0, with 5 bases in between. The CDR3 consists of 13 residues. Germline V gene data show CDR1 as MNHEY and CDR2 as SVGAGI. The CDR3 bases are TGTGCCAGCAGTTATCAAGTGAACACTGAAGCTTTCTTT. Amino acid sequence: CASSYQVNTEAFF.

This clonotype was counted between two and nine times. V usage is TRBV6-1 and J usage is TRBJ2-2, with D unclear. This CDR3 has 14 residues. The V and J ends lost 10 bases and 0 bases respectively, with 12 bases between them. The germline V gene encodes CDR1 MNHNS and CDR2 SASEGT. CDR3 DNA sequence: TGTGCCAACCGGGTAGCCGCGAACACCGGGGAGCTGTTTTTT. Translating it yields CANRVAANTGELFF.

This clonotype turned up a few times. The chain uses TRBV4-2 and TRBJ2-3; perhaps D is TRBD1 or TRBD2 (6 bases each). Germline CDR1 reads LGHNA; CDR2 reads YNFKEQ. This CDR3 region has 18 residues. The V gene lost 0 bases and the J gene lost 0 bases, with 16 bases spanning the gap. CDR3 in amino acids: CASSQDFFGGRSTDTQYF. Written as DNA, the CDR3 is TGTGCCAGCAGCCAAGATTTCTTTGGGGGGCGGAGCACAGATACGCAGTATTTT.